This T cell receptor beta chain was documented in a study of T-cell memory formation after mild COVID-19. In germline, CDR1 is KGHDR, CDR2 SFDVKD. The CDR3 contains 16 residues. Unmatched junction bases numbered 10, after V lost 5 bases and J lost 8 bases. 5'RACE primed from the constant segment yielded TCR alpha and TCR beta cDNA libraries bearing sample barcodes and UMIs. One entry per CDR3 protein, called by TCRdb with MiXCR from the 5' RACE reads. The repertoire holds some 160,000 distinct CDR3 sequences, roughly a third seen once, with about 12% in the top ten. This TCR was recovered from an adult woman who had mild COVID-19 (a few samples of this study predate the infection). Cell type and time point are not known. Specimen: PBMCs or a T cell subset sorted from them (not recorded which). V is TRBV24-1 and J is TRBJ2-7, with 14 bases fitting TRBD2. CDR3 coding DNA: TGTGCCACCAGTGCCCCGGGACTAGCGGGAGTGGAGAAGCAGTACTTC. Translating gives CATSAPGLAGVEKQYF.